This TCR beta chain was found in a study of response to subunit inactivated influenza vaccine. Study conclusions and caveats: Authors suggested few new T cells are recruited by each seasonal influenza vaccination.

With respect to this clonotype: Its antigen is not known.

Germline V gene sequence: CDR1 SQVTM, CDR2 ANQGSEA. The CDR3 sequence is 12 residues long. Trimming took 4 bases from V and 8 from J; bases not matched to a gene: 6. TCRdb independently ran MiXCR on the RT-PCR reads; one entry per CDR3 protein. Of about 190,000 distinct CDR3 sequences listed, around an eighth are singletons. This TCR was sampled from a man between 45 and 60 years old who received an inactivated influenza vaccine. The sample in question was CD8+ T cells sorted from PBMCs, obtained more than 4 days after vaccination. The V call is TRBV29-1, the J call TRBJ1-2; 8 bases align to TRBD1. CDR3 loop: CSVGQGLVGYTF. The CDR3 bases are TGCAGCGTTGGACAGGGGTTGGTAGGCTACACCTTC.